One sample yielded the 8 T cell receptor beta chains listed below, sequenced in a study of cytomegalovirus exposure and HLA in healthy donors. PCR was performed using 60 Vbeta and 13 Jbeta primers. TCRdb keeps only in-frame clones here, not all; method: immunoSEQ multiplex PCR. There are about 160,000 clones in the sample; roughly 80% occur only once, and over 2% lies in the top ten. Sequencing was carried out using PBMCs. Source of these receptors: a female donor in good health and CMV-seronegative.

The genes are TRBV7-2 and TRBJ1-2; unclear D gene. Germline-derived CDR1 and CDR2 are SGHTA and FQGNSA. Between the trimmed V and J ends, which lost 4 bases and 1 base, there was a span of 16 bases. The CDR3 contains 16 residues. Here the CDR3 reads CASSWQAYTRNYGYTF. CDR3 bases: TGTGCCAGCAGCTGGCAAGCGTACACCCGTAACTATGGCTACACCTTC.

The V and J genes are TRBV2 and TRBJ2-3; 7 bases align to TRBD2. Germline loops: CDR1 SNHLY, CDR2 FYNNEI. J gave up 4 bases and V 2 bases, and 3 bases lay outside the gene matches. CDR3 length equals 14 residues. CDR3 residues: CASSERTSADTQYF. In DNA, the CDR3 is TGTGCCAGCAGTGAAAGGACTAGTGCAGATACGCAGTATTTT.

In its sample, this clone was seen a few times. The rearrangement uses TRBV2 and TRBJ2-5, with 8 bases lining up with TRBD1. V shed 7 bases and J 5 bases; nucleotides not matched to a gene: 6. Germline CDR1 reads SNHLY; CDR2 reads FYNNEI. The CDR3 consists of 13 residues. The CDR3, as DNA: TGTGCCAGCATCAGGGGGCGCGGGGAGACCCAGTACTTC. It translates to CASIRGRGETQYF. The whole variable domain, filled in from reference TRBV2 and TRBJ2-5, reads EPEVTQTPSHQVTQMGQEVILRCVPISNHLYFYWYRQILGQKVEFLVSFYNNEISEKSEIFDDQFSVERPDGSNFTLKIRSTKLEDSAMYFCASIRGRGETQYFGPGTRLLVL.

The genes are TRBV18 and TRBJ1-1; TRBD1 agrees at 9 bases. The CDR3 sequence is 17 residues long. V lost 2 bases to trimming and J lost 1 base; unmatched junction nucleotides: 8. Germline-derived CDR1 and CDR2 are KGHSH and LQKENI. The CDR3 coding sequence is TGTGCCAGCTCACCATCGGGACAGGGCATGGGGAACACTGAAGCTTTCTTT. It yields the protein CASSPSGQGMGNTEAFF.

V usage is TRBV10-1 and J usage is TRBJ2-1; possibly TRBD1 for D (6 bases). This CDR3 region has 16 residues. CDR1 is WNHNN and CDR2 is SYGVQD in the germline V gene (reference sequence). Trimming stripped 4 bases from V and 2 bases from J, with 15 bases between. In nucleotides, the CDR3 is TGCGCCAGCAGTGCCCAAACCCAGGGGACCTACAATGAGCAGTTCTTC. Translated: CASSAQTQGTYNEQFF.

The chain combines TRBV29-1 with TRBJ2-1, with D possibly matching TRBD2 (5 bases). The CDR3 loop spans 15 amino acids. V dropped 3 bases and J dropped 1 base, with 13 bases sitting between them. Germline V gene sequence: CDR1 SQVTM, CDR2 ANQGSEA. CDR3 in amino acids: CSVESEERSYNEQFF. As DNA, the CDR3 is TGCAGCGTTGAGTCGGAGGAGCGTTCCTACAATGAGCAGTTCTTC.

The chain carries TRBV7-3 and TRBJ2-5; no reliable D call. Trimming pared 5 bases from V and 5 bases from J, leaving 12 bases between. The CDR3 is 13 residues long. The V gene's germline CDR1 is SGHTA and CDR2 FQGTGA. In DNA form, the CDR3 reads TGTGCCAGCAGCCAGAGGATCTGGGAGACCCAGTACTTC. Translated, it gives CASSQRIWETQYF.

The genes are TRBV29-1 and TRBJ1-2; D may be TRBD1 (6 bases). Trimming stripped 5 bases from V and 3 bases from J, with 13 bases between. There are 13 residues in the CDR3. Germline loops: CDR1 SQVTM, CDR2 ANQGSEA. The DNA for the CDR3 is TGCAGCGTTCTAGGACAGCGGCACTATGGCTACACCTTC. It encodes CSVLGQRHYGYTF.